What follows are 19 T cell receptor beta chains derived from one specimen sequenced in a study of T cells after yellow fever vaccination. One entry per CDR3 protein, called by TCRdb with MiXCR from the 5' RACE reads. The profile shows 350,000 or so distinct CDR3 sequences, about 7.8% of them singletons. Material: PBMCs, obtained around 45 days after the first yellow fever vaccination. Receptor source: a man younger than 35 who received the YFV17D yellow fever vaccine.

The chain carries TRBV7-9 and TRBJ2-5, with D possibly matching TRBD1 (6 bases). The germline CDR1 and CDR2 sequences are SEHNR and FQNEAQ (reference sequence). The CDR3 contains 17 residues. V lost 5 bases and J 0 bases, leaving 19 bases between the germline ends. This chain's CDR3 is CASSPPGQSAYQETQYF. The CDR3 coding sequence is TGTGCCAGCAGCCCCCCTGGACAGTCTGCGTACCAAGAGACCCAGTACTTC. Complete variable domain (other parts from reference TRBV7-9 and TRBJ2-5): DTGVSQNPRHKITKRGQNVTFRCDPISEHNRLYWYRQTLGQGPEFLTYFQNEAQLEKSRLLSDRFSAERPKGSFSTLEIQRTEQGDSAMYLCASSPPGQSAYQETQYFGPGTRLLVL.

The CDR3 here is CASSPWTGRNSPLHF. The CDR3 coding sequence is TGTGCCAGCAGCCCTTGGACAGGGCGAAATTCACCCCTCCACTTT. This chain links TRBV5-8 with TRBJ1-6, with TRBD1 matching over 8 bases. Germline values: CDR1 SGHTS, CDR2 YDEGEE. The CDR3 is 15 amino acids. The V and J ends lost 4 bases and 7 bases, in that order; junction bases with no gene match: 7.

This clonotype was counted only a few times. The J gene is TRBJ2-1, the V gene TRBV5-6; TRBD2 agrees at 8 bases. CDR3 length: 16 amino acids. Losses at the gene ends were 0 bases for V and 3 bases for J; bases not matched to a gene: 5. Per the germline V gene, CDR1 is SGHDT and CDR2 is YYEEEE. CDR3 nucleotide sequence: TGTGCCAGCAGCTTGGCCGGGGGGGCCCTCTACAATGAGCAGTTCTTC. As protein: CASSLAGGALYNEQFF.

The chain employs TRBV11-2 and TRBJ1-2; unclear D gene. V was clipped by 8 bases and J by 0 bases, with 13 bases between them. This CDR3 spans 14 amino acids. CDR1 is SGHAT and CDR2 is FQNNGV in the germline V gene. Here the CDR3 reads CASVAGLSNYGYTF. The CDR3 bases are TGTGCCAGCGTAGCAGGACTCTCTAACTATGGCTACACCTTC.

This clonotype was observed a few times. V usage is TRBV27 and J usage is TRBJ1-1; 11 bases align to TRBD1. This CDR3 has 17 residues. V gave up 4 bases and J gave up 4 bases; unmatched junction bases: 11. Germline V gene lookup returns CDR1 MNHEY and CDR2 SMNVEV (reference sequence). The chain's CDR3 is CASSSRTGGVEITEAFF. The CDR3 nucleotides read TGTGCCAGCAGTTCGCGGACAGGGGGCGTAGAAATCACTGAAGCTTTCTTT.

This clonotype occurred many times. The V gene is TRBV4-3, the J gene TRBJ2-2, with 7 positions matching TRBD2. The trim removed 0 bases at V and 7 bases at J, leaving 11 bases unmatched. This CDR3 contains 17 residues. Germline V CDR1 and CDR2: LGHNA, YSLEER. The CDR3 DNA sequence: TGCGCCAGCAGCCAAGATAGAGAGGGGAGGGCGAGCGGGGAGCTGTTTTTT. Translation: CASSQDREGRASGELFF.

There are many counts of this clonotype. The chain uses TRBV6-2 or TRBV6-3 and TRBJ2-1; TRBD1 agrees at 8 bases. Germline V lookup: CDR1 MNHEY, CDR2 SVGEGT. J lost 1 base, V lost 6 bases, and 8 bases had no gene match. The CDR3 extends over 16 amino acids. The CDR3 loop reads CASRTYRGESYNEQFF. In nucleotides, the CDR3 is TGTGCCAGCAGAACCTACAGGGGGGAATCCTACAATGAGCAGTTCTTC.

J is TRBJ2-2 and V is TRBV7-8; TRBD1 matches at 9 bases. The CDR3 loop spans 19 amino acids. V lost 2 bases, J lost 4 bases, and 14 bases stayed unmatched. CDR1 SGHVS and CDR2 FQNEAQ come from the germline V gene. The CDR3 protein is CASSLIRRIQGASTGELFF. The CDR3 DNA sequence: TGTGCCAGCAGCTTAATTCGCCGGATACAGGGGGCGAGCACCGGGGAGCTGTTTTTT.

V is TRBV7-9 and J is TRBJ1-1; D remains unclear. The V and J ends lost 3 bases and 10 bases respectively, with 15 bases between them. The germline V gene has CDR1 SEHNR and CDR2 FQNEAQ (reference sequence). CDR3 size: 13 residues. This chain's CDR3 is CASSFNSLSGAFF. The CDR3 coding sequence is TGTGCCAGCAGCTTTAACAGTTTGTCGGGAGCTTTCTTT.

CDR3 residues: CATSDNRGAKNIQYF. The CDR3 DNA is TGTGCCACCAGTGACAACAGGGGAGCCAAAAACATTCAGTACTTC. The gene calls are TRBV24-1 and TRBJ2-4; TRBD1 aligns across 7 bases. J gave up 0 bases and V 4 bases, and 2 bases lay outside the gene matches. In germline, CDR1 is KGHDR, CDR2 SFDVKD. The CDR3 runs to 15 residues.

The rearrangement links TRBV7-2 to TRBJ1-2, with D perhaps TRBD1 (5 bases). The CDR3 contains 16 residues. V lost 2 bases to trimming and J lost 0 bases, with 13 bases between them. Germline CDR1 reads SGHTA; CDR2 reads FQGNSA. The CDR3 spells CASSLLWGPSNYGYTF. Written as DNA, the CDR3 is TGTGCCAGCAGCTTACTATGGGGCCCCTCTAACTATGGCTACACCTTC.

The sample holds a few counts of this clonotype. The V call is TRBV19, the J call TRBJ1-1; D is possibly TRBD1 (6 bases). Germline loops: CDR1 LNHDA, CDR2 SQIVND (reference sequence). This CDR3 is 15 amino acids long. Trimming stripped 7 bases from V and 3 bases from J, with 18 bases between. DNA of the CDR3: TGTGCCAGTACCCCCCCGACAGGTTTGGACACTGAAGCTTTCTTT. Protein sequence: CASTPPTGLDTEAFF.

Only a few counts were recorded for this clonotype. The rearrangement joins TRBV11-1 to TRBJ2-3; D perhaps matches TRBD1 (6 bases). Trimming left V 3 bases short and J 1 base short, with 23 bases between. CDR1 is SGHAT and CDR2 is FQDESV in the germline V gene (reference sequence). The CDR3 is 19 amino acids. The CDR3 DNA reads as TGTGCCAGCAGCTTTCCCTCCCGGGACAATGTCTATGGCACAGATACGCAGTATTTT. Its translation: CASSFPSRDNVYGTDTQYF.

The chain couples TRBV5-1 to TRBJ1-2; 8 bases align to TRBD1. Trimming at V came to 5 bases and at J to 4 bases, leaving 13 bases not matched to a gene. From germline, CDR1 is SGHRS and CDR2 YFSETQ. The CDR3 has 16 residues. CDR3 loop: CASSFLTGALSYGYTF. CDR3 nucleotide sequence: TGCGCCAGCAGTTTCCTGACAGGGGCTCTCTCCTATGGCTACACCTTC.

This clonotype appeared a few times. The chain recombines TRBV29-1 with TRBJ1-4; D not resolved. V was trimmed by 4 bases and J by 5 bases, leaving 11 bases between them. CDR1 is SQVTM and CDR2 is ANQGSEA in the germline V gene. This CDR3 region has 13 residues. CDR3 in amino acids: CSVAWVENEKLFF. The CDR3 DNA is TGCAGCGTTGCCTGGGTAGAGAATGAAAAACTGTTTTTT.

In its sample, this clonotype was seen many times. The rearrangement joins TRBV6-5 to TRBJ1-5; D remains unclear. Trimming shortened V by 6 bases and J by 1 base, and 19 bases separated the two germline ends. This CDR3 region has 17 residues. CDR1 and CDR2 (germline): MNHEY, SVGAGI. Written as DNA, the CDR3 is TGTGCCAGCAGCTATTCCTACCCCCCGTCGAGCAATCAGCCCCAGCATTTT. Residues: CASSYSYPPSSNQPQHF.

This clonotype has a handful of counts. The V gene is TRBV24-1, the J gene TRBJ1-5; tentative D call: TRBD1 (6 bases). The germline gives CDR1 KGHDR, CDR2 SFDVKD. The CDR3 has 17 amino acids. Trimming shortened V by 4 bases and J by 5 bases, and 20 bases separated the two germline ends. CDR3 in DNA: TGTGCCACCAGTGACCCTCGTTCGGGGGCGACGGATCAGCCCCAGCATTTT. Its protein is CATSDPRSGATDQPQHF.

This clonotype has a handful of counts. This chain connects TRBV11-2 to TRBJ2-5; TRBD2 agrees at 8 bases. V lost 1 base to trimming and J lost 4 bases; unmatched junction nucleotides: 5. CDR1 is SGHAT and CDR2 is FQNNGV in the germline V gene. The CDR3 is made up of 15 amino acids. The CDR3 region has the DNA TGTGCCAGCAGCTTAGGGGCGGGGGGACCAGAGACCCAGTACTTC. This encodes CASSLGAGGPETQYF.

The V call is TRBV2, the J call TRBJ1-1, with D uncertain. V dropped 7 bases and J dropped 1 base, with 7 bases sitting between them. The CDR3 loop spans 12 amino acids. From germline, CDR1 is SNHLY and CDR2 FYNNEI. The CDR3 DNA reads TGTGCCAGCAAGGACGGGAACACTGAAGCTTTCTTT. Translated: CASKDGNTEAFF.